The present TCR beta chain was sequenced within a study of Ad26.COV2.S vaccination and SARS-CoV-2 variants. V was pared by 2 bases and J by 4 bases, with 11 bases between. The CDR3 covers 15 residues. Germline-derived CDR1 and CDR2 are PRHDT and FYEKMQ (reference sequence). Treatment of the sample: roughly 18 received Ad26.COV2.S at low or high dose, single or two shots; 5 received placebo; per-sample allocation not given. Sampling was performed 63 days after the first vaccine or placebo injection. The table came from immunoSEQ multiplex PCR; TCRdb's copy has only in-frame clones and leaves some out. The sample lists roughly 680,000 clones; roughly 90% were seen once.

The specimen was peripheral blood, collected in a trial of Ad26.COV2.S vaccine versus placebo. The TCR comes from a person between 18 and 59 years old who received the Ad26.COV2.S COVID-19 vaccine or a placebo. The chain joins TRBV13 to TRBJ1-4, with D possibly matching TRBD1 (6 bases). CDR3 in amino acids: CASSLLGGNNEKLFF. CDR3 nucleotides: TGTGCCAGCAGCTTATTGGGGGGCAATAATGAAAAACTGTTTTTT. The variable domain in full, with the rest retrieved from reference TRBV13 and TRBJ1-4, is AAGVIQSPRHLIKEKRETATLKCYPIPRHDTVYWYQQGPGQDPQFLISFYEKMQSDKGSIPDRFSAQQFSDYHSELNMSSLELGDSALYFCASSLLGGNNEKLFFGSGTQLSVL.